The 30 T cell receptor beta chains in this list originate from one sample, sequenced in a study of cytomegalovirus exposure and HLA in healthy donors (dated by TCRdb to the late 2010s). Library preparation used the immunoSEQ multiplex PCR assay. A mixture of 60 forward primers for TCR Vbeta segments and 13 reverse primers for TCR Jbeta segments was used in the multiplex PCR. Drawn from immuneACCESS, this table holds only the in-frame rearrangements with V and J called that TCRdb kept. Clones are partly lost; checked studies trace under half to an unresolved V gene and leave the rest unexplained. For this sample the table gives 150,000 to 200,000 clones, of which about three quarters were detected only once. Roughly 0.99% of the sample comes from the top ten. Input material: PBMCs. These receptors were taken from a woman in her 40s in good health and CMV-seronegative.

There are a few counts of this clone. The chain combines TRBV4-3 with TRBJ1-1; D is unresolved. V was cut by 2 bases and J by 4 bases, with 8 bases left in between. The CDR3 sequence is 13 residues long. CDR1 LGHNA and CDR2 YSLEER come from the germline V gene. The CDR3 nucleotides read TGCGCCAGCAGCCAACCGTACGGCACTGAAGCTTTCTTT. Its translation: CASSQPYGTEAFF.

In its sample, this clone was seen once. The chain uses TRBV15 and TRBJ2-5, with 7 bases aligning to TRBD1. The CDR3 contains 14 residues. CDR1 and CDR2 (germline): LNHNV, YYDKDF (reference sequence). The trim removed 0 bases at V and 2 bases at J, leaving 0 bases unmatched. DNA of the CDR3: TGTGCCACCAGCAGAGACAGGGGGCAAGAGACCCAGTACTTC. Translation gives CATSRDRGQETQYF.

The chain combines TRBV4-1 with TRBJ2-5; a possible D gene is TRBD1 (5 bases). Germline V gives CDR1 MGHRA, CDR2 YSYEKL. This CDR3 comprises 15 residues. Trimming pared 3 bases from V and 1 base from J, leaving 12 bases between. CDR3: CASSQGLGVQETQYF. The CDR3 bases are TGCGCCAGCAGCCAGGGGCTAGGGGTCCAAGAGACCCAGTACTTC.

The chain recombines TRBV19 with TRBJ2-3; the D is unclear. CDR1 and CDR2 from the germline V gene are LNHDA and SQIVND (reference sequence). The CDR3 is 15 amino acids. The V end lost 0 bases, the J end lost 1 base, and 8 bases lay between the germline ends. CDR3 in DNA: TGTGCCAGTAGTATAGATGACACTCGCACAGATACGCAGTATTTT. The encoded protein is CASSIDDTRTDTQYF.

This clone appeared a single time. The rearrangement joins TRBV5-5 to TRBJ1-4, with TRBD1 matching 8 bases. Germline CDR1 SGHKS, CDR2 YYEKEE (reference sequence). The junction had 5 bases not matched to a gene; V was cut back by 0 bases and J by 4 bases. CDR3 size: 16 residues. CDR3 DNA sequence: TGTGCCAGCAGCTTGGGATGGGACAGGCATAATGAAAAACTGTTTTTT. It is translated as CASSLGWDRHNEKLFF.

This rearrangement joins TRBV5-1 to TRBJ1-1; 9 positions agree with TRBD1. V was clipped by 4 bases and J by 2 bases; unmatched bases: 3. The germline V gene encodes CDR1 SGHRS and CDR2 YFSETQ. This CDR3 region has 14 residues. CDR3 sequence: CASSLQGANTEAFF. The CDR3 DNA reads TGCGCCAGCAGCCTACAGGGGGCAAACACTGAAGCTTTCTTT.

V usage is TRBV5-4 and J usage is TRBJ1-2, with D perhaps matching TRBD1 (6 bases). The V gene lost 5 bases and the J gene lost 3 bases, with 20 bases spanning the gap. In germline, CDR1 is SGHNT, CDR2 YYREEE (reference sequence). The CDR3 loop spans 16 amino acids. CDR3 loop: CASSSEQGPLDYGYTF. The CDR3, as DNA: TGTGCCAGCAGTTCAGAACAGGGACCTTTGGACTATGGCTACACCTTC.

The gene calls are TRBV7-9 and TRBJ1-2; 8 nucleotides line up with TRBD1. V was pared by 5 bases and J by 6 bases, with 5 bases of the junction left unmatched. Germline loops: CDR1 SEHNR, CDR2 FQNEAQ (reference sequence). This CDR3 is built from 13 residues. The CDR3 sequence is CASSSLQGDGYTF. The CDR3 DNA sequence: TGTGCCAGCAGCAGTTTACAGGGGGATGGCTACACCTTC.

V and J are TRBV19 and TRBJ2-6; 8 bases align to TRBD1. The length of the CDR3 is 17 residues. The V segment lost 6 bases and the J segment 0 bases; nucleotides outside the gene matches: 7. Germline CDR1 reads LNHDA; CDR2 reads SQIVND (reference sequence). CDR3 residues: CASSNFQGASGANVLTF. The CDR3, as DNA: TGTGCCAGTAGCAATTTCCAGGGGGCCTCTGGGGCCAACGTCCTGACTTTC.

CDR3 bases: TGTGCCAGTGGGACAGGGCCGAACGAGCAGTACTTC. Translated, it gives CASGTGPNEQYF. The chain employs TRBV19 and TRBJ2-7; 9 nucleotides line up with TRBD1. The CDR3 length is 12 residues. Trimming cost V 8 bases and J 5 bases; bases outside gene matches: 4. CDR1 is LNHDA, CDR2 SQIVND, per germline (reference sequence).

The chain employs TRBV11-1 and TRBJ1-2, with 8 bases lining up with TRBD1. The CDR3 consists of 14 residues. Trimming took 5 bases from V and 7 from J; bases not matched to a gene: 9. Germline CDR1 SGHAT, CDR2 FQDESV (reference sequence). CDR3 protein: CASSPDREVGGYTF. The CDR3 region has the DNA TGTGCCAGCAGCCCGGACAGGGAGGTTGGTGGCTACACCTTC.

The J gene is TRBJ2-3, the V gene TRBV11-3; 9 bases align to TRBD2. Germline V CDR1 and CDR2: SGHNT, YENEEA. The length of the CDR3 is 15 residues. V dropped 4 bases and J dropped 2; count of bases not matched to a gene: 4. The CDR3 DNA reads TGTGCCAGCAGCTGGACTAGCGAGGACACAGATACGCAGTATTTT. Its protein is CASSWTSEDTDTQYF.

There are a few counts of this clone. The DNA for the CDR3 is TGTGCCAGCAGTTTATCGAGACTCACTGAAGCTTTCTTT. Translated: CASSLSRLTEAFF. The chain couples TRBV27 to TRBJ1-1; no firm D call. V was clipped by 0 bases and J by 4 bases, with 6 bases between them. CDR1 is MNHEY and CDR2 is SMNVEV in the germline V gene (reference sequence). The CDR3 sequence is 13 residues long.

The chain joins TRBV4-3 to TRBJ1-5; no reliable D call. The length of the CDR3 is 14 residues. V gave up 0 bases and J gave up 5 bases, with 8 bases separating them. Per the germline V gene, CDR1 is LGHNA and CDR2 is YSLEER. The CDR3 here is CASSQDLPDQPQHF. DNA for the CDR3: TGCGCCAGCAGCCAAGATTTACCGGATCAGCCCCAGCATTTT.

The gene calls are TRBV7-3 and TRBJ2-3; D unclear. Trimming cost V 4 bases and J 6 bases, with 8 bases left between them. Germline CDR1 is SGHTA and CDR2 is FQGTGA. The CDR3 is 12 residues long. The CDR3 coding sequence is TGTGCCAGCAGCTCCTCCTACGATACGCAGTATTTT. Its protein is CASSSSYDTQYF. Looking up the rest from reference TRBV7-3 and TRBJ2-3 gives the full variable domain: GAGVSQTPSNKVTEKGKYVELRCDPISGHTALYWYRQSLGQGPEFLIYFQGTGAADDSGLPNDRFFAVRPEGSVSTLKIQRTERGDSAVYLCASSSSYDTQYFGPGTRLTVL.

V usage is TRBV27 and J usage is TRBJ1-2, with a tentative D call TRBD1 (5 bases). This CDR3 region has 13 residues. The V end was cut by 4 bases, the J end by 5 bases, with 11 bases between. Looked up from germline, CDR1 is MNHEY and CDR2 is SMNVEV (reference sequence). CDR3 nucleotide sequence: TGTGCCAGCAGTTCGACAGCCATTTATGGCTACACCTTC. Its protein is CASSSTAIYGYTF.

The chain couples TRBV19 to TRBJ2-2; D is unresolved. Germline V CDR1 and CDR2: LNHDA, SQIVND (reference sequence). This CDR3 spans 16 amino acids. The V gene lost 3 bases and the J gene lost 1 base, with 12 bases spanning the gap. This chain's CDR3 is CASSISGVQNTGELFF. CDR3 DNA: TGTGCCAGTAGTATCTCGGGTGTCCAGAACACCGGGGAGCTGTTTTTT.

This clone was detected only a few times. The same CDR3 also results from other DNA sequences found in this sample. The V gene is TRBV7-8, the J gene TRBJ2-1, with 8 nucleotides matching TRBD2. The germline CDR1 and CDR2 sequences are SGHVS and FQNEAQ. The CDR3 has 17 amino acids. The ends lost 3 bases at V and 9 bases at J; junction bases unmatched: 16. CDR3 sequence: CASSFQVVIAGSREQFF. CDR3 DNA sequence: TGTGCCAGCAGCTTTCAAGTGGTAATAGCGGGATCTCGTGAGCAGTTCTTC.

The genes are TRBV7-9 and TRBJ2-5; TRBD2 aligns across 11 bases. Germline lookup yields CDR1 SEHNR and CDR2 FQNEAQ (reference sequence). The J segment lost 5 bases and the V segment lost 5 bases, leaving 7 bases of the junction unmatched. The CDR3 covers 15 residues. The CDR3 protein is CASSVRLAGQETQYF. In DNA form, the CDR3 reads TGTGCCAGCAGCGTCCGACTAGCGGGACAGGAGACCCAGTACTTC.

This chain uses TRBV4-3 with TRBJ2-7; TRBD1 might be the D (5 bases). The length of the CDR3 is 16 residues. The germline CDR1 and CDR2 sequences are LGHNA and YSLEER. The ends were cut back, 0 bases at V and 0 bases at J, with 12 bases in the middle. CDR3 loop: CASSQDAGQSSYEQYF. CDR3 in DNA: TGCGCCAGCAGCCAAGATGCAGGACAAAGCTCCTACGAGCAGTACTTC.

The J gene is TRBJ1-1, the V gene TRBV7-9; D is perhaps TRBD1 (5 bases). This CDR3 is built from 16 residues. The ends were cut back, 4 bases at V and 0 bases at J, with 15 bases in the middle. The germline V gene has CDR1 SEHNR and CDR2 FQNEAQ (reference sequence). CDR3 bases: TGTGCCAGCAGCTCGACCCCGGCGGGACTGAACACTGAAGCTTTCTTT. This gives the protein CASSSTPAGLNTEAFF.

This sequence joins TRBV4-3 and TRBJ2-1; 7 bases align to TRBD2. Trimming at V came to 0 bases and at J to 0 bases, leaving 2 bases not matched to a gene. The CDR3 contains 16 residues. Germline CDR1 reads LGHNA; CDR2 reads YSLEER. Here the CDR3 reads CASSQETSRSYNEQFF. As DNA, the CDR3 is TGCGCCAGCAGCCAAGAGACTAGCCGCTCCTACAATGAGCAGTTCTTC.

This clone was seen at least ten times. V gene TRBV15 combines with J gene TRBJ2-6, with D possibly matching TRBD2 (7 bases). This CDR3 has 18 residues. Per the germline V gene, CDR1 is LNHNV and CDR2 is YYDKDF (reference sequence). Trimming took off 0 bases at V and 3 bases at J, with 15 bases between the two ends. The CDR3 region has the DNA TGTGCCACCAGCAGAGAGTTGGTAGGGGGGGTTGGGGCCAACGTCCTGACTTTC. Its protein is CATSRELVGGVGANVLTF.

The CDR3 nucleotides are TGTGCCAGTAGTATAGCCTCGAAGGGGGAAAAACTGTTTTTT. It encodes CASSIASKGEKLFF. V is TRBV19 and J is TRBJ1-4, with D maybe TRBD1 (5 bases). Trimming left V 1 base short and J 8 bases short, with 11 bases between. Per germline, CDR1 LNHDA and CDR2 SQIVND (reference sequence). This CDR3 has 14 amino acids.

CDR3 in DNA: TGTGCCACCAGCGGGGCCCCCGGCCCCTCCTACAATGAGCAGTTCTTC. Translating it yields CATSGAPGPSYNEQFF. This rearrangement joins TRBV15 to TRBJ2-1; maybe TRBD1 (5 bases). The CDR3 loop spans 16 amino acids. Looked up from germline, CDR1 is LNHNV and CDR2 is YYDKDF (reference sequence). Trimming removed 5 bases at V and 0 bases at J, with 14 bases between.

This chain links TRBV5-4 with TRBJ1-4; 8 bases match TRBD1. Trimming removed 1 base from V and 7 bases from J; junction bases left unmatched: 12. Looked up from germline, CDR1 is SGHNT and CDR2 is YYREEE (reference sequence). CDR3 size: 17 residues. The chain's CDR3 is CASSLKVQGARSEKLFF. The CDR3, as DNA: TGTGCCAGCAGCTTGAAGGTTCAGGGGGCGCGCAGTGAAAAACTGTTTTTT. Combining the CDR3 with reference TRBV5-4 and TRBJ1-4 gives the whole variable domain ETGVTQSPTHLIKTRGQQVTLRCSSQSGHNTVSWYQQALGQGPQFIFQYYREEENGRGNFPPRFSGLQFPNYSSELNVNALELDDSALYLCASSLKVQGARSEKLFFGSGTQLSVL.

This clone appeared a few times. The gene calls are TRBV7-8 and TRBJ2-3; TRBD2 agrees at 12 bases. Germline trimming cut 5 bases from V and 10 bases from J; bases unmatched to any gene: 13. There are 16 residues in the CDR3. CDR1 and CDR2 from the germline V gene are SGHVS and FQNEAQ. CDR3 region: CASSPWTSGIRGSQYF. The CDR3 DNA is TGTGCCAGCAGCCCCTGGACTAGCGGGATACGGGGTTCGCAGTATTTT.

The chain carries TRBV5-8 and TRBJ1-4; 8 bases fit TRBD1. V lost 2 bases and J lost 2; bases outside the gene matches: 2. Germline V gene data show CDR1 as SGHTS and CDR2 as YDEGEE. This CDR3 comprises 15 residues. This chain's CDR3 is CASSLTGGTNEKLFF. Here the CDR3 DNA reads TGTGCCAGCAGCTTAACAGGGGGGACTAATGAAAAACTGTTTTTT.

The genes are TRBV19 and TRBJ1-5, with D possibly matching TRBD1 (5 bases). This CDR3 is built from 12 residues. The V gene lost 6 bases and the J gene lost 6 bases, with 9 bases spanning the gap. In germline, CDR1 is LNHDA, CDR2 SQIVND (reference sequence). CDR3 in amino acids: CASSPGGQPQHF. The CDR3 DNA reads TGTGCCAGTAGCCCGGGGGGTCAGCCCCAGCATTTT.

Points on this clone: The sample has other DNA sequences that encode this CDR3 too. V is TRBV4-3 and J is TRBJ1-2; D remains unclear. Trimming pared 0 bases from V and 6 bases from J, leaving 14 bases between. Germline loops: CDR1 LGHNA, CDR2 YSLEER. The CDR3 runs to 15 residues. The CDR3 loop is CASSQERAGRNGYTF. CDR3 nucleotide sequence: TGCGCCAGCAGCCAAGAACGAGCGGGAAGGAATGGCTACACCTTC.